These T cell receptor beta chains were read from a single sample in a study of cytomegalovirus exposure and HLA in healthy donors. Method: immunoSEQ multiplex PCR; TCRdb's copy keeps in-frame clones and lacks some. The repertoire consists of 150,000 to 200,000 clones, with over 70% occurring once and the leading ten covering 5.5% to 7.5%. The sample comprised PBMCs. Receptor source: a woman in her forties in good health and CMV-seropositive. The CDR3 runs from the conserved cysteine through the conserved F or W. Fields, in order: clone size, D gene, V gene, CDR3 length, J gene, CDR3 protein, CDR3 DNA. The D gene is left open where the match is weak. For some rows the clone size is stated as once, few or many, or as a class when expanded; others skip it.

size: .
D: .
V: TRBV27
length: 16
J: TRBJ2-1
CDR3: CASSFTWDTGGNEQFF
DNA: TGTGCCAGCAGTTTCACCTGGGACACGGGCGGGAATGAGCAGTTCTTC

size: .
D: TRBD2
V: TRBV25-1
length: 14
J: TRBJ2-7
CDR3: CASSRSGGGYEQYF
DNA: TGTGCCAGCTCCAGGAGCGGGGGGGGCTACGAGCAGTACTTC

size: .
D: TRBD1
V: TRBV7-2
length: 15
J: TRBJ1-4
CDR3: CASSLVGQPNEKLFF
DNA: TGTGCCAGCAGCTTAGTGGGACAGCCTAATGAAAAACTGTTTTTT

size: few
D: TRBD1
V: TRBV18
length: 17
J: TRBJ1-1
CDR3: CASSRMQLGTGNTEAFF
DNA: TGTGCCAGCTCACGTATGCAGCTTGGGACAGGGAACACTGAAGCTTTCTTT

size: .
D: .
V: TRBV29-1
length: 10
J: TRBJ1-4
CDR3: CSVKNEKLFF
DNA: TGCAGCGTCAAAAATGAAAAACTGTTTTTT

size: .
D: .
V: TRBV7-9
length: 15
J: TRBJ2-3
CDR3: CASSLGTYGTDTQYF
DNA: TGTGCCAGCAGCTTAGGGACTTACGGCACAGATACGCAGTATTTT

size: .
D: TRBD2
V: TRBV11-2
length: 15
J: TRBJ2-7
CDR3: CASSSLLAGGYEQYF
DNA: TGTGCCAGCAGCTCCCTACTAGCGGGGGGCTACGAGCAGTACTTC

size: .
D: .
V: TRBV5-1
length: 15
J: TRBJ2-3
CDR3: CASSLSTASTDTQYF
DNA: TGCGCCAGCAGCTTGTCGACAGCCAGCACAGATACGCAGTATTTT

size: .
D: TRBD1
V: TRBV5-6
length: 14
J: TRBJ1-2
CDR3: CASSLADRVEGYTF
DNA: TGTGCCAGCAGCTTGGCCGACAGGGTAGAGGGCTACACCTTC

size: .
D: TRBD1
V: TRBV6-1
length: 14
J: TRBJ1-5
CDR3: CASSDTGGHQPQHF
DNA: TGTGCCAGCAGTGACACAGGGGGCCATCAGCCCCAGCATTTT

size: few
D: TRBD2
V: TRBV11-3
length: 14
J: TRBJ2-7
CDR3: CASSPAGGAYEQYF
DNA: TGTGCCAGCAGCCCGGCGGGGGGGGCCTACGAGCAGTACTTC

size: .
D: .
V: TRBV6-6
length: 14
J: TRBJ1-2
CDR3: CASSLGAEDYGYTF
DNA: TGTGCCAGCAGTTTGGGGGCCGAAGACTATGGCTACACCTTC

size: .
D: TRBD2
V: TRBV7-2
length: 16
J: TRBJ2-7
CDR3: CASSKRIGTSSYEQYF
DNA: TGTGCCAGCAGCAAAAGAATCGGGACTAGCAGCTACGAGCAGTACTTC

size: .
D: TRBD1
V: TRBV7-9
length: 15
J: TRBJ2-1
CDR3: CASSFRGLSYNEQFF
DNA: TGTGCCAGCAGCTTCAGGGGGCTTTCCTACAATGAGCAGTTCTTC

size: .
D: .
V: TRBV5-1
length: 17
J: TRBJ1-1
CDR3: CASSSFGVLVGDTEAFF
DNA: TGCGCCAGCAGCTCCTTCGGGGTTTTGGTCGGAGACACTGAAGCTTTCTTT

size: once
D: .
V: TRBV11-3
length: 13
J: TRBJ1-3
CDR3: CASSRDRGNTIYF
DNA: TGTGCCAGCAGCCGGGATCGCGGAAACACCATATATTTT

size: .
D: TRBD2
V: TRBV5-4
length: 15
J: TRBJ2-5
CDR3: CASSLVAGGKETQYF
DNA: TGTGCCAGCAGCTTGGTGGCGGGAGGGAAAGAGACCCAGTACTTC

size: once
D: TRBD2
V: TRBV7-2
length: 15
J: TRBJ2-5
CDR3: CASSQGAGGRGTQYF
DNA: TGTGCCAGCAGCCAGGGAGCGGGGGGGCGGGGGACCCAGTACTTC

size: once
D: .
V: TRBV9
length: 13
J: TRBJ1-1
CDR3: CASSVVSNTEAFF
DNA: TGTGCCAGCAGCGTAGTCTCTAACACTGAAGCTTTCTTT

size: .
D: TRBD1
V: TRBV4-1
length: 15
J: TRBJ1-4
CDR3: CASSQTGTGVEKLFF
DNA: TGCGCCAGCAGCCAAACCGGGACAGGGGTCGAAAAACTGTTTTTT

size: once
D: TRBD2
V: TRBV2
length: 14
J: TRBJ2-7
CDR3: CATQHGGTVYEQYF
DNA: TGTGCCACCCAGCACGGGGGGACGGTCTACGAGCAGTACTTC

size: once
D: .
V: TRBV7-9
length: 16
J: TRBJ1-4
CDR3: CASSLVGGGLNEKLFF
DNA: TGTGCCAGCAGCTTAGTAGGTGGTGGGCTGAATGAAAAACTGTTTTTT

size: .
D: .
V: TRBV10-3
length: 13
J: TRBJ2-7
CDR3: CAISVGGLYEQYF
DNA: TGTGCCATCAGTGTAGGAGGGCTCTACGAGCAGTACTTC

size: .
D: .
V: TRBV13
length: 15
J: TRBJ1-4
CDR3: CASRHPGHRSTSVFF
DNA: TGTGCCAGCAGACATCCGGGACACAGGTCGACCAGTGTGTTTTTT

size: .
D: .
V: TRBV5-4
length: 16
J: TRBJ1-1
CDR3: CASSRGGGALNTEAFF
DNA: TGTGCCAGCAGCCGGGGGGGAGGGGCGCTGAACACTGAAGCTTTCTTT

size: .
D: .
V: TRBV6-1
length: 15
J: TRBJ2-7
CDR3: CASSDPGGRPYEQYF
DNA: TGTGCCAGCAGTGATCCCGGGGGGCGCCCCTACGAGCAGTACTTC

size: .
D: .
V: TRBV29-1
length: 13
J: TRBJ2-1
CDR3: CSVALDYPDQQFF
DNA: TGCAGCGTTGCCCTGGACTACCCAGACCAGCAGTTCTTC

size: .
D: TRBD1
V: TRBV16
length: 15
J: TRBJ1-4
CDR3: CASSQTGTDREKLFF
DNA: TGTGCCAGCAGCCAAACCGGGACAGATCGGGAAAAACTGTTTTTT

size: few
D: .
V: TRBV18
length: 14
J: TRBJ1-2
CDR3: CASSPSGGHYGYTF
DNA: TGTGCCAGCTCACCAAGCGGGGGACACTATGGCTACACCTTC

size: .
D: .
V: TRBV2
length: 14
J: TRBJ1-4
CDR3: CASSEGRANEKLFF
DNA: TGTGCCAGCAGTGAGGGCAGGGCTAATGAAAAACTGTTTTTT

size: .
D: TRBD2
V: TRBV10-1
length: 18
J: TRBJ2-1
CDR3: CASSESTRAGAKINEQFF
DNA: TGCGCCAGCAGTGAGTCGACTCGAGCGGGGGCGAAAATCAATGAGCAGTTCTTC

size: .
D: .
V: TRBV7-9
length: 15
J: TRBJ1-2
CDR3: CASSLASSLNYGYTF
DNA: TGTGCCAGCAGCTTAGCTTCTAGTCTTAACTATGGCTACACCTTC